Sequencing of this T cell receptor (beta chain) was carried out in a study of identical twins. Study findings and constraints: Fewer insertions marked abundant cord blood beta clonotypes; young adult naive trended weakly, memory not at all. Among out-of-frame alpha sequences shared by twins, low generation probability occurred in excess. Out-of-frame sharing of TCR alpha in monozygotic twins was underestimated by models. It was cross-sectional statistical analysis, not following the same donors, that the conclusions relied on.

TCRdb processed the 5' RACE reads anew with MiXCR; each CDR3 protein has one entry. Among 1.5 million to 2 million distinct CDR3 sequences listed, 25% to 35% were seen once. Of note for this clonotype: Its antigen is currently unknown.

Germline trimming cut 6 bases from V and 2 bases from J; bases unmatched to any gene: 8. Germline assignment: CDR1 MDHEN and CDR2 SYDVKM. This CDR3 has 15 amino acids. The chain employs TRBV28 and TRBJ2-3; 7 nucleotides match TRBD2. This receptor was obtained from a newborn girl in good health. The sequencing input was cord blood. The CDR3: CASSPATSYTDTQYF. The CDR3 DNA sequence: TGTGCCAGCAGCCCCGCGACTAGCTACACAGATACGCAGTATTTT. The variable domain in full, completed from reference TRBV28 and TRBJ2-3, reads DVKVTQSSRYLVKRTGEKVFLECVQDMDHENMFWYRQDPGLGLRLIYFSYDVKMKEKGDIPEGYSVSREKKERFSLILESASTNQTSMYLCASSPATSYTDTQYFGPGTRLTVL.